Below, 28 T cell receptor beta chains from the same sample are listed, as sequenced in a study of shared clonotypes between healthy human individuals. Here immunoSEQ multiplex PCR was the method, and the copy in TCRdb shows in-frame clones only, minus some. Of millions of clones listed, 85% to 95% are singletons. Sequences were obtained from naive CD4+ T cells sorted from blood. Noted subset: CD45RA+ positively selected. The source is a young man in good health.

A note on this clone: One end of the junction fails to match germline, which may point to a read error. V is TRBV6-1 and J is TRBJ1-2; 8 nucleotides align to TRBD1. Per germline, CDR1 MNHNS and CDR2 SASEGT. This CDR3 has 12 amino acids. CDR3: CASSEAGRGHIF. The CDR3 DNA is TGTGCCAGCAGTGAAGCGGGCAGGGGGCACATCTTC.

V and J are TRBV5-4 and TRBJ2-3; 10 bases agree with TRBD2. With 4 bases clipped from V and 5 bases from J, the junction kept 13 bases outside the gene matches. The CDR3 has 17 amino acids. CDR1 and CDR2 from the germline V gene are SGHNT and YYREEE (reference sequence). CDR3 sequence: CASSQAAGGSIIDTQYF. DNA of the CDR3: TGTGCCAGCAGCCAGGCAGCGGGAGGGAGTATTATAGATACGCAGTATTTT.

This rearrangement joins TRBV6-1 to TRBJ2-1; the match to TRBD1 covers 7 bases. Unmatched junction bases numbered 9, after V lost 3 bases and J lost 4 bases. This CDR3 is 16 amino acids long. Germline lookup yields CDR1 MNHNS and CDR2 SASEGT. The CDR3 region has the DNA TGTGCCAGCAGTGACGGGTCGACAGGGAAGTACAATGAGCAGTTCTTC. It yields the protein CASSDGSTGKYNEQFF.

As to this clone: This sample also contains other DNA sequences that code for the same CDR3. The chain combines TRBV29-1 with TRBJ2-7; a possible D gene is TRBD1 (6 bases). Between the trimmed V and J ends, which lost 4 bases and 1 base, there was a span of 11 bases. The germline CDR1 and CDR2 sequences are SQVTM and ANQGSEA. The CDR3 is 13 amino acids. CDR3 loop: CSVGGTLSYEQYF. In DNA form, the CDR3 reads TGCAGCGTTGGGGGGACACTATCCTACGAGCAGTACTTC.

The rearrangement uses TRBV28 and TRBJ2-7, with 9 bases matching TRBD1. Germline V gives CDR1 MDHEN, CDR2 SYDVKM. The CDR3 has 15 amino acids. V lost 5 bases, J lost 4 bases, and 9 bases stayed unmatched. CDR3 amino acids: CASSPGGQGRYEQYF. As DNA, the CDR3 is TGTGCCAGCAGTCCAGGGGGACAGGGTCGGTACGAGCAGTACTTC.

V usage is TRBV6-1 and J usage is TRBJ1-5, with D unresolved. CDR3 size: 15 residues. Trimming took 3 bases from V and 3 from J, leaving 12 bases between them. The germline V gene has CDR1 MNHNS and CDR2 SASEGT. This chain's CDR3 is CASSDNTPANQPQHF. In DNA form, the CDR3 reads TGTGCCAGCAGTGATAACACCCCGGCCAATCAGCCCCAGCATTTT.

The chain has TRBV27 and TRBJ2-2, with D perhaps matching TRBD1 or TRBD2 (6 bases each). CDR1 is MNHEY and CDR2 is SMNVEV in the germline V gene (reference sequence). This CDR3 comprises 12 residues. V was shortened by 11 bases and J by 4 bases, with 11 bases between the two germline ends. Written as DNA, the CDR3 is TGTGCCGTCCGGGGGCTCACCGGGGAGCTGTTTTTT. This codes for CAVRGLTGELFF.

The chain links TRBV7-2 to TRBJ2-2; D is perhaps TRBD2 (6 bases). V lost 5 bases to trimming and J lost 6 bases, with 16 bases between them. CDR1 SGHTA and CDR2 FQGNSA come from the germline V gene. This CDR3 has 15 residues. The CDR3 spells CASSPRASVSGELFF. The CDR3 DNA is TGTGCCAGCAGCCCCCGGGCTAGCGTCTCCGGGGAGCTGTTTTTT.

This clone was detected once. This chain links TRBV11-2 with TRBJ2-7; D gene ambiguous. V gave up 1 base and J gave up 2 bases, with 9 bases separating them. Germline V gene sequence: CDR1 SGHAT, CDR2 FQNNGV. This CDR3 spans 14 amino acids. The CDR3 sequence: CASSLVAATYEQYF. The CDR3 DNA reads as TGTGCCAGCAGCTTAGTGGCGGCCACCTACGAGCAGTACTTC.

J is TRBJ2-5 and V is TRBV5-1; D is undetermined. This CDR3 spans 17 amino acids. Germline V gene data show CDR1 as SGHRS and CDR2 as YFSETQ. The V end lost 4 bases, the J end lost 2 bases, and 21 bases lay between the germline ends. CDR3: CASSLEGRQKGQETQYF. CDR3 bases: TGCGCCAGCAGCCTAGAAGGCCGACAAAAAGGACAAGAGACCCAGTACTTC.

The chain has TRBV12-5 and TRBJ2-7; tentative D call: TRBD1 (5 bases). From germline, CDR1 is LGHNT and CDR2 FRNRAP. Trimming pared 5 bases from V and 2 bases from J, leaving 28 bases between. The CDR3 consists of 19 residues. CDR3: CASGPCALLRTFLTYEQYF. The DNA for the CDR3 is TGTGCTAGTGGTCCTTGTGCTCTCCTCAGGACATTTCTAACCTACGAGCAGTACTTC.

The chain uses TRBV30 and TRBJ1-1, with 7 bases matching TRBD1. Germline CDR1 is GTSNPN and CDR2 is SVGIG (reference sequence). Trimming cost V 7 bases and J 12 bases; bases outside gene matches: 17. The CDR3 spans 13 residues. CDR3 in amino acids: CASLRRGQLHTFF. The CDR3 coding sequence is TGTGCCTCCTTGAGGAGGGGACAGCTTCATACTTTCTTT.

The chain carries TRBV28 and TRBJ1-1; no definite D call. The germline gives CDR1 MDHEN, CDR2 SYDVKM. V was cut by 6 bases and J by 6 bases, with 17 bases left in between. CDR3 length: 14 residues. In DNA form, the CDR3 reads TGTGCCAGCAGCCCTACGACCGGGGTCCCTGAAGCTTTCTTT. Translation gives CASSPTTGVPEAFF.

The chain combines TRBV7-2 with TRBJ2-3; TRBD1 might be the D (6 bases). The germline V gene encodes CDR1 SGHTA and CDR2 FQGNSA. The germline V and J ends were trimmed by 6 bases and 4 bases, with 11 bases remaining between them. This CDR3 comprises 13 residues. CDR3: CASSQGSADTQYF. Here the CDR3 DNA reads TGTGCCAGCAGTCAGGGGAGCGCAGATACGCAGTATTTT. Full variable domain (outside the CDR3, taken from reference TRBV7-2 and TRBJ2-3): GAGVSQSPSNKVTEKGKDVELRCDPISGHTALYWYRQSLGQGLEFLIYFQGNSAPDKSGLPSDRFSAERTGGSVSTLTIQRTQQEDSAVYLCASSQGSADTQYFGPGTRLTVL.

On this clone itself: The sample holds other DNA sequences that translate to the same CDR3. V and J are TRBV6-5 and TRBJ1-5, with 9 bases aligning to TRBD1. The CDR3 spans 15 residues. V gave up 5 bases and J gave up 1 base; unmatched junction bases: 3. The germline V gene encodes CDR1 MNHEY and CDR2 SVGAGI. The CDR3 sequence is CASSPDRGSNQPQHF. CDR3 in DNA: TGTGCCAGCAGTCCGGACAGGGGAAGCAATCAGCCCCAGCATTTT.

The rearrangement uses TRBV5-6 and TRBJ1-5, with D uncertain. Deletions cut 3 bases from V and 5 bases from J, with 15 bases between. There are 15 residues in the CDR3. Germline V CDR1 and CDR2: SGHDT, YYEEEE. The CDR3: CASSSLSVYDQPQHF. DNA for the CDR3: TGTGCCAGCAGCTCTCTCTCGGTTTACGATCAGCCCCAGCATTTT.

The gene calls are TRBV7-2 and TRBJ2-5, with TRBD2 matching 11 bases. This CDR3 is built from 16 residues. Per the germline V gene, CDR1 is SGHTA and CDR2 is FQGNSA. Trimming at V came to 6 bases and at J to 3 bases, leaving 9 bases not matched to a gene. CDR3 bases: TGTGCCAGCAGTTTATCGACTAGCGGGACTAAAGAGACCCAGTACTTC. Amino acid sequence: CASSLSTSGTKETQYF.

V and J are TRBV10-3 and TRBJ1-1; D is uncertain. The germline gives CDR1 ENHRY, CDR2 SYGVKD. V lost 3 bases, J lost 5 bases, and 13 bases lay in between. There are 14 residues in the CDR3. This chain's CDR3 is CAISDEGGSTEAFF. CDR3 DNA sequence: TGTGCCATCAGTGACGAGGGAGGGTCGACTGAAGCTTTCTTT.

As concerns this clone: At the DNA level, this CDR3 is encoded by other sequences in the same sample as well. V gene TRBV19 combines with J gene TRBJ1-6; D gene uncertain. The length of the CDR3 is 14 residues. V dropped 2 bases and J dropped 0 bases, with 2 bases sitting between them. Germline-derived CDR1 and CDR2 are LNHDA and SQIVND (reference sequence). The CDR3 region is CASSISSYNSPLHF. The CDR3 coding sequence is TGTGCCAGTAGTATAAGCTCCTATAATTCACCCCTCCACTTT. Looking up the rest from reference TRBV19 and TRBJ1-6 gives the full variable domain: DGGITQSPKYLFRKEGQNVTLSCEQNLNHDAMYWYRQDPGQGLRLIYYSQIVNDFQKGDIAEGYSVSREKKESFPLTVTSAQKNPTAFYLCASSISSYNSPLHFGNGTRLTVT.

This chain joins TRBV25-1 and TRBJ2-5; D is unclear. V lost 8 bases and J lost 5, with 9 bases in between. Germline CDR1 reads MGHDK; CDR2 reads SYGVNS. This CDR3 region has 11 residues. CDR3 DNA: TGTGCCAGCGCGGTCGGGGAGACCCAGTACTTC. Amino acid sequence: CASAVGETQYF. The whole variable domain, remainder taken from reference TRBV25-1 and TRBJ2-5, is EADIYQTPRYLVIGTGKKITLECSQTMGHDKMYWYQQDPGMELHLIHYSYGVNSTEKGDLSSESTVSRIRTEHFPLTLESARPSHTSQYLCASAVGETQYFGPGTRLLVL.

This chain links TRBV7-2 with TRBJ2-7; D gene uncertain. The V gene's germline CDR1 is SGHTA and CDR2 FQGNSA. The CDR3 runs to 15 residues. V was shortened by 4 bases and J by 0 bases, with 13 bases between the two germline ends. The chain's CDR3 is CASSWTGRSSYEQYF. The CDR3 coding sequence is TGTGCCAGCAGCTGGACGGGTCGAAGCTCCTACGAGCAGTACTTC. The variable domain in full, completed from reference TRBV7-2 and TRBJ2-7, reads GAGVSQSPSNKVTEKGKDVELRCDPISGHTALYWYRQSLGQGLEFLIYFQGNSAPDKSGLPSDRFSAERTGGSVSTLTIQRTQQEDSAVYLCASSWTGRSSYEQYFGPGTRLTVT.

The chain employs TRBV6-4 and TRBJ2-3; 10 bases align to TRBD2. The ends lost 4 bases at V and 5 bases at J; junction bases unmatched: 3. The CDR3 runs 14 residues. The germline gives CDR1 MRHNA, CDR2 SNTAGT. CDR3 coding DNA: TGTGCCAGCAGTGTTATAGCGGGGGGAGATACGCAGTATTTT. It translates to CASSVIAGGDTQYF.

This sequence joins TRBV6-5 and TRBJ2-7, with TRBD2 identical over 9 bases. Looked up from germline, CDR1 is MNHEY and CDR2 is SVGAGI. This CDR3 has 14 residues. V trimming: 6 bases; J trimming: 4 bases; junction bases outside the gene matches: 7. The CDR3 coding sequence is TGTGCCAGCAGGGGGCTAGCGGGATGGTACGAGCAGTACTTC. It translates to CASRGLAGWYEQYF.

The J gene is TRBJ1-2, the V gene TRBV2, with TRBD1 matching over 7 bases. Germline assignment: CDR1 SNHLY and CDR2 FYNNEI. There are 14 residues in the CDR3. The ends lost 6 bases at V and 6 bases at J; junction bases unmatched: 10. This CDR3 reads CASSQQGNRDGYTF. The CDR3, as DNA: TGTGCCAGCAGCCAACAGGGGAATAGGGATGGCTACACCTTC.

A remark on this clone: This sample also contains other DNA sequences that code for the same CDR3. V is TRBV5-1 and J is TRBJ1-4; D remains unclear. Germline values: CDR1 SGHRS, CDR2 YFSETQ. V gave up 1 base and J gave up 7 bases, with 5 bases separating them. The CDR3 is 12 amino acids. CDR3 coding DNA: TGCGCCAGCAGCTTGCCGGGTGAAAAACTGTTTTTT. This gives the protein CASSLPGEKLFF.

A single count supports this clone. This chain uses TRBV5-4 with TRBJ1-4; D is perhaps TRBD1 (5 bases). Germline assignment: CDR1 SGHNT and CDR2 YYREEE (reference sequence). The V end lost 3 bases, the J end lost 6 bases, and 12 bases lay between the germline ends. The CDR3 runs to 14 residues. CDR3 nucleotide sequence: TGTGCCAGCAGCTCAACAGGAGGCGATGAAAAACTGTTTTTT. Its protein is CASSSTGGDEKLFF.

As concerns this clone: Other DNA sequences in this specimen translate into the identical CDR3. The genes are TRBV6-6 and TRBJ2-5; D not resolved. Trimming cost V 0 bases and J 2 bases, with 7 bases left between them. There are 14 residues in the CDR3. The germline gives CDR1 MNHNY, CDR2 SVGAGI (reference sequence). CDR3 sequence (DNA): TGTGCCAGCAGTTACTCGGGAAATCAAGAGACCCAGTACTTC. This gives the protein CASSYSGNQETQYF.

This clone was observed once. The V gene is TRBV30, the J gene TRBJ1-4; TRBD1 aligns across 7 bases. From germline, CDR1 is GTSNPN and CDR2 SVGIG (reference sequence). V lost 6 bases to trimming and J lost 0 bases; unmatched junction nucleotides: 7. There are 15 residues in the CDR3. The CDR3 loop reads CACRTGGTTNEKLFF. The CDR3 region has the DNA TGTGCCTGCCGGACAGGAGGGACAACTAATGAAAAACTGTTTTTT.